These 19 T cell receptor beta chains came from one sample sequenced in a study of T cell repertoires in cytomegalovirus infection (dated by TCRdb to the late 2010s). TCRdb records Illumina HiSeq 1500 as the sequencer. TCRdb ran its own pipeline on the public reads, namely fastp trimming at Q25 and MiXCR clone calling, and kept in-frame beta chains. Identical CDR3 protein sequences are pooled into one entry, listed with their most common genes and DNA. This sample comprises around 800,000 distinct CDR3 sequences, approximately 30% of them detected only once. Under 15% of the sample rests with the top ten. Taken with the paper, the label for treatment or condition translates to: in vitro stimulation with specific CMV peptide epitopes to enrich CMV-specific T cells. No antigens are known for them. The material was cultured CD8+ T cells from PBMCs, obtained from culture after CMV antigen stimulation. The receptors come from a human donor in good health (CMV status not recorded). Some clones in this sample may be carry-over from other donors' samples.

This clonotype was recorded a few times. The chain has TRBV5-6 and TRBJ1-4; D remains unclear. The CDR3 extends over 15 amino acids. The germline V and J ends were trimmed by 0 bases and 5 bases, with 11 bases remaining between them. Germline CDR1 is SGHDT and CDR2 is YYEEEE. This CDR3 is CASSLDPGRNEKLFF. The CDR3 DNA sequence: TGTGCCAGCAGCTTGGACCCCGGAAGGAATGAAAAACTGTTTTTT.

The chain employs TRBV7-6 and TRBJ2-5; tentatively, D is TRBD1 (5 bases). The germline V and J ends were trimmed by 1 base and 10 bases, with 10 bases remaining between them. Germline V lookup: CDR1 SGHVS, CDR2 FNYEAQ. There are 12 residues in the CDR3. This CDR3 reads CASSLDRIVQYF. The CDR3 DNA reads as TGTGCCAGCAGCTTAGACAGGATAGTCCAGTACTTC.

This clonotype showed up just a few times. The V and J genes are TRBV7-4 and TRBJ2-1, with D tentatively TRBD1 or TRBD2 (5 bases each). CDR3 length equals 17 residues. Germline V gene data show CDR1 as SGHVT and CDR2 as SQSDAQ. Deletions cut 4 bases from V and 0 bases from J, with 16 bases between. The CDR3 is CASSSPGRASSYNEQFF. In DNA form, the CDR3 reads TGTGCCAGCAGCTCTCCGGGACGCGCAAGCTCCTACAATGAGCAGTTCTTC.

V usage is TRBV6-6 and J usage is TRBJ2-1; D might be TRBD1 (6 bases). The CDR3 length is 14 residues. With 0 bases removed from V and 6 bases from J, the gap between germline ends came to 9 bases. CDR1 is MNHNY, CDR2 SVGAGI, per germline (reference sequence). The CDR3 spells CASSYSGQINEQFF. The CDR3 region has the DNA TGTGCCAGCAGTTACTCTGGACAGATCAATGAGCAGTTCTTC.

The chain carries TRBV7-6 and TRBJ1-1; no definite D call. The CDR3 consists of 16 residues. The V gene lost 5 bases and the J gene lost 2 bases, with 18 bases spanning the gap. Germline values: CDR1 SGHVS, CDR2 FNYEAQ. The DNA for the CDR3 is TGTGCCAGCAGCCCCGCCCCTCCCCCCACAAACACTGAAGCTTTCTTT. It specifies CASSPAPPPTNTEAFF.

This clonotype was recorded at least ten times. The rearrangement links TRBV7-3 to TRBJ2-3; 14 nucleotides line up with TRBD2. This CDR3 has 18 residues. Trimming cost V 4 bases and J 2 bases; bases outside gene matches: 8. Germline loops: CDR1 SGHTA, CDR2 FQGTGA. The CDR3 region has the DNA TGTGCCAGCAGCTCTCCGGGACTAGCGGGAGCCGACACAGATACGCAGTATTTT. The encoded protein is CASSSPGLAGADTDTQYF.

This clonotype was observed a handful of times. The V gene is TRBV11-2, the J gene TRBJ2-4; a possible D gene is TRBD1 (5 bases). The V gene lost 8 bases and the J gene lost 4 bases, with 9 bases spanning the gap. This CDR3 contains 12 residues. CDR1 is SGHAT and CDR2 is FQNNGV in the germline V gene. The DNA for the CDR3 is TGTGCCAGCCATGACAGAAAAAACATTCAGTACTTC. Protein product: CASHDRKNIQYF.

The chain carries TRBV18 and TRBJ2-5; D may be TRBD1 or TRBD2 (5 bases each). The V and J ends lost 3 bases and 5 bases respectively, with 10 bases between them. The CDR3 covers 13 residues. Germline-derived CDR1 and CDR2 are KGHSH and LQKENI. The CDR3 here is CASSPRWGETQYF. The DNA of the CDR3 is TGTGCCAGCTCACCCCGGTGGGGGGAGACCCAGTACTTC. Combining the CDR3 with reference TRBV18 and TRBJ2-5 gives the whole variable domain NAGVMQNPRHLVRRRGQEARLRCSPMKGHSHVYWYRQLPEEGLKFMVYLQKENIIDESGMPKERFSAEFPKEGPSILRIQQVVRGDSAAYFCASSPRWGETQYFGPGTRLLVL.

This clonotype has a handful of counts. The chain joins TRBV27 to TRBJ1-2; TRBD1 aligns across 8 bases. J was trimmed by 4 bases and V by 3 bases; bases with no gene match: 4. Germline V gene data show CDR1 as MNHEY and CDR2 as SMNVEV (reference sequence). The CDR3 has 14 amino acids. The CDR3 DNA is TGTGCCAGCAGTTTCGGGACAGGCTCCTATGGCTACACCTTC. Amino acids: CASSFGTGSYGYTF.

This clonotype was recorded many times. This chain uses TRBV7-8 with TRBJ1-2, with TRBD1 identical over 7 bases. The CDR3 length is 15 residues. The J segment lost 4 bases and the V segment lost 2 bases, leaving 7 bases of the junction unmatched. Germline V gene data show CDR1 as SGHVS and CDR2 as FQNEAQ. CDR3 amino acids: CASSLYQAGGYGYTF. CDR3 sequence (DNA): TGTGCCAGCAGCTTATATCAAGCAGGGGGCTATGGCTACACCTTC.

Within the sample, this clonotype is medium-sized (0.01 to 0.1%). V is TRBV6-6 and J is TRBJ1-2, with unresolved D. V lost 5 bases and J 3 bases, leaving 10 bases between the germline ends. The CDR3 runs 13 residues. The V gene's germline CDR1 is MNHNY and CDR2 SVGAGI (reference sequence). CDR3 sequence reads: CASSPPGYYGYTF. The CDR3 DNA follows: TGTGCCAGCAGTCCCCCTGGGTACTATGGCTACACCTTC.

The genes are TRBV6-2 or TRBV6-3 and TRBJ1-2, with 8 bases matching TRBD1. The CDR3 is 17 amino acids. CDR1 is MNHEY and CDR2 is SVGEGT in the germline V gene. V was pared by 6 bases and J by 3 bases, with 15 bases of the junction left unmatched. Written as DNA, the CDR3 is TGTGCCAGCAGAAGGCGAAGCAGGGGGCTTGATGACTATGGCTACACCTTC. Translated, it gives CASRRRSRGLDDYGYTF.

This clonotype has only a few counts. The chain links TRBV11-2 to TRBJ2-7, with D perhaps being TRBD1 or TRBD2 (5 bases each). CDR1 and CDR2 from the germline V gene are SGHAT and FQNNGV. The ends were cut back, 2 bases at V and 6 bases at J, with 20 bases in the middle. This CDR3 region has 16 residues. CDR3 DNA: TGTGCCAGCAGCTTATGGGTCCTAACGGGGCCCACCGAGCAGTACTTC. Protein product: CASSLWVLTGPTEQYF.

The chain has TRBV18 and TRBJ1-5, with D possibly matching TRBD1 (5 bases). This CDR3 is 16 amino acids long. From germline, CDR1 is KGHSH and CDR2 LQKENI. Deletions cut 3 bases from V and 0 bases from J, with 12 bases between. The CDR3: CASSPPGGDSNQPQHF. The CDR3 bases are TGTGCCAGCTCACCGCCCGGAGGGGATAGCAATCAGCCCCAGCATTTT.

V usage is TRBV6-6 and J usage is TRBJ1-5; D is undetermined. V shed 2 bases and J shed 0 bases, with 8 bases lying between them. This CDR3 has 15 amino acids. Germline V lookup: CDR1 MNHNY, CDR2 SVGAGI (reference sequence). The CDR3 loop reads CASSYKPNSNQPQHF. As DNA, the CDR3 is TGTGCCAGCAGTTACAAACCCAATAGCAATCAGCCCCAGCATTTT.

This clonotype was found a few times. This chain joins TRBV27 and TRBJ2-7, with TRBD1 matching 7 bases. V dropped 5 bases and J dropped 4; count of bases not matched to a gene: 8. This CDR3 region has 14 residues. Germline CDR1 and CDR2: MNHEY and SMNVEV (reference sequence). The CDR3 DNA reads TGTGCCAGCAGTACCCGGGACAGCCGATACGAGCAGTACTTC. It is translated as CASSTRDSRYEQYF.

This clonotype was seen at least ten times. V and J are TRBV27 and TRBJ2-7; D gene ambiguous. Germline V gene sequence: CDR1 MNHEY, CDR2 SMNVEV (reference sequence). This CDR3 region has 14 residues. The V end was cut by 6 bases, the J end by 0 bases, with 12 bases between. CDR3 coding DNA: TGTGCCAGCAGCTTAGCAGGAAGCTCCTACGAGCAGTACGTC. Encoded protein: CASSLAGSSYEQYV.

The chain recombines TRBV27 with TRBJ2-1; 9 nucleotides align to TRBD1. Trimming removed 0 bases from V and 9 bases from J; junction bases left unmatched: 9. Germline V CDR1 and CDR2: MNHEY, SMNVEV (reference sequence). This CDR3 is 16 amino acids long. CDR3: CASSLSRTGAEGEQFF. DNA of the CDR3: TGTGCCAGCAGTTTATCGAGGACAGGGGCCGAGGGTGAGCAGTTCTTC.

Worth noting for this clonotype: With a much larger clone just one base away, this may be a read error. The V gene is TRBV7-2, the J gene TRBJ1-5, with a tentative D call TRBD1 (6 bases). Germline loops: CDR1 SGHTA, CDR2 FQGNSA. The CDR3 loop spans 15 amino acids. The CDR3 sequence: CSSSGGPYSNQPQHF. DNA of the CDR3: TGTTCCAGCAGCGGGGGCCCGTATAGCAATCAGCCCCAGCATTTT.